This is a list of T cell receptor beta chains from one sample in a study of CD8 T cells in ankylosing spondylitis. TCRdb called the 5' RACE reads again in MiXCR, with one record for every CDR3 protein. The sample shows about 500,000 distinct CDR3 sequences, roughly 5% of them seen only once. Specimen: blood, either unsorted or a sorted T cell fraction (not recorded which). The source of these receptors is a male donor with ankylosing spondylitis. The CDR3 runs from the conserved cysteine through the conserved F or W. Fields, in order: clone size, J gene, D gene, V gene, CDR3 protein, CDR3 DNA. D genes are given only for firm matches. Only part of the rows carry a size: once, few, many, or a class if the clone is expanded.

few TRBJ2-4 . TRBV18 CASSPGADIAKNIQYF TGTGCCAGCTCACCCGGGGCGGATATAGCCAAAAACATTCAGTACTTC
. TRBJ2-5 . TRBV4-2 CASSQVREQETQYF TGTGCCAGCAGCCAAGTTCGGGAGCAAGAGACCCAGTACTTC
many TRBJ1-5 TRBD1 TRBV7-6 CASSARGRIYQPQHF TGTGCCAGCAGCGCTAGGGGGCGAATTTATCAGCCCCAGCATTTT
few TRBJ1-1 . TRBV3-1 CASSRRDWDTEAFF TGTGCCAGCAGCCGCCGAGATTGGGACACTGAAGCTTTCTTT
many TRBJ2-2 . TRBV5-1 CASSLPTPGELFF TGCGCCAGCAGCTTACCCACCCCCGGGGAGCTGTTTTTT
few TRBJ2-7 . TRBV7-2 CASSEQGLEQYF TGTGCCAGCAGCGAACAGGGACTCGAGCAGTACTTC
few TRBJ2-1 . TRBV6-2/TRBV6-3 CASQDRYNEQFF TGTGCCAGCCAAGACAGGTACAATGAGCAGTTCTTC
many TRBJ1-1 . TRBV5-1 CASSLERDRKAFF TGCGCCAGCAGCTTGGAACGGGACCGCAAGGCTTTCTTT
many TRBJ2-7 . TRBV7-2 CASSLTPIYEQYF TGTGCCAGCAGTCTTACCCCCATTTACGAGCAGTACTTC
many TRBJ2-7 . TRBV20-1 CSAWTGSSYEQYF TGCAGTGCTTGGACGGGGAGCTCCTACGAGCAGTACTTC
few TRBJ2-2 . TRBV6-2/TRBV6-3 CASRIQGLAGELFF TGTGCCAGCAGGATACAGGGACTCGCCGGGGAGCTGTTTTTT
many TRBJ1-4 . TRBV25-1 CASSHSSSGSRGKLFF TGTGCCAGCAGCCACTCCTCCTCGGGGTCTAGGGGAAAACTGTTTTTT
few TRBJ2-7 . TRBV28 CASSLVTGLRYEQYF TGTGCCAGCAGTTTAGTGACAGGACTCCGCTACGAGCAGTACTTC
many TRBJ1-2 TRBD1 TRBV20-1 CSAPPWGTGGASVYGYTF TGCAGTGCTCCACCCTGGGGGACAGGGGGCGCCTCAGTCTATGGCTACACCTTC
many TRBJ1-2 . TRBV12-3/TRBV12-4 CASSFDYSDGYTF TGTGCCAGCAGTTTCGACTATAGTGATGGCTACACCTTC
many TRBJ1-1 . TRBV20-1 CRLGSGGNTEAFF TGCAGGCTGGGGAGCGGGGGAAACACTGAAGCTTTCTTT
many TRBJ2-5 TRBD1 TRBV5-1 CASSHGTGDGETQYF TGCGCCAGCAGTCACGGGACAGGGGATGGAGAGACCCAGTACTTC
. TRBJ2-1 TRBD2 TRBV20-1 CSASGRATYNEQFF TGCAGTGCGAGCGGGAGGGCCACCTACAATGAGCAGTTCTTC
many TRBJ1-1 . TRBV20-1 CSASRQGKTEAFF TGCAGTGCTAGCAGGCAGGGGAAAACTGAAGCTTTCTTT
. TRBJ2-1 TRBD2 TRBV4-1 CASSQGFSGTGEQFF TGCGCCAGCAGCCAGGGCTTTAGCGGGACGGGGGAGCAGTTCTTC
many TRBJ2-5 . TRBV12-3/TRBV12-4 CASRSPGVKETQYF TGTGCCAGCAGGAGCCCAGGGGTAAAAGAGACCCAGTACTTC
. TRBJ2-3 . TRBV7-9 CASSSLLFTDTQYF TGTGCCAGCAGCTCATTACTATTCACAGATACGCAGTATTTT
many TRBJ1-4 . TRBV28 CASSPIWGRGGTATNEKLFF TGTGCCAGCAGTCCAATCTGGGGCAGGGGAGGCACCGCAACTAATGAAAAACTGTTTTTT
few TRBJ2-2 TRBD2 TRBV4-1 CASSSQRESNTGELFF TGCGCCAGCAGCTCGCAGCGGGAATCGAACACCGGGGAGCTGTTTTTT
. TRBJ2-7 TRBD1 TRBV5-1 CASRLGTVPYEQYF TGCGCCAGCAGGCTCGGGACAGTACCCTACGAGCAGTACTTC
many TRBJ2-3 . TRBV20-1 CSARKPGTPF TGCAGTGCTAGAAAGCCCGGGACCCCTTTT
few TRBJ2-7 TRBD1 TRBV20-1 CSARWGTGGQGEQYF TGCAGTGCTAGATGGGGGACAGGGGGCCAGGGGGAGCAGTACTTC
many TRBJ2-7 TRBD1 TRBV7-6 CASSLGQGWTYEQYF TGTGCCAGCAGCCTTGGACAGGGTTGGACCTACGAGCAGTACTTC
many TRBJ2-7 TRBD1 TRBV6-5 CASSYTQGSSYEQYF TGTGCCAGCAGTTACACACAGGGGAGCTCCTACGAGCAGTACTTC
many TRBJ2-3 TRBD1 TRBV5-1 CASSWLDRGSTDTQYF TGCGCCAGCAGCTGGTTGGACAGGGGAAGCACAGATACGCAGTATTTT
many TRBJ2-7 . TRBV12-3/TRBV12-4 CASSLAGVLPHEQYF TGTGCCAGCAGTTTAGCGGGAGTTCTCCCCCACGAGCAGTACTTC
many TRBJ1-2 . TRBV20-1 CSATRIHRLDGYTF TGCAGTGCAACTCGGATCCACAGGCTAGATGGCTACACCTTC
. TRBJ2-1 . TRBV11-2 CASSVTNEQFF TGTGCCAGCAGCGTAACCAATGAGCAGTTCTTC
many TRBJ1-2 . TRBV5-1 CASSLSQVYGYTF TGCGCCAGCAGCTTGAGTCAGGTCTATGGCTACACCTTC
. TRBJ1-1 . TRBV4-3 CASSHAFPGGTEAFF TGCGCCAGCAGCCACGCTTTCCCAGGAGGCACTGAAGCTTTCTTT
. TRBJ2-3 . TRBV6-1 CASKNRAAPVNTQYF TGTGCCAGCAAAAACAGGGCCGCCCCGGTAAATACGCAGTATTTT
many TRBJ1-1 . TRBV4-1 CASSQAPTANTEAFF TGCGCCAGCAGCCAAGCACCGACAGCGAACACTGAAGCTTTCTTT
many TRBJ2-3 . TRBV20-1 CSARDSMRDVTDTQYF TGCAGTGCTAGAGATAGTATGCGGGATGTCACAGATACGCAGTATTTT
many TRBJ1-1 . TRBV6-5 CASSYQKNTEAFF TGTGCCAGCAGTTATCAGAAGAACACTGAAGCTTTCTTT
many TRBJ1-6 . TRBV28 CASSAGANNSPLHF TGTGCCAGCAGTGCCGGGGCAAATAATTCACCCCTCCACTTT
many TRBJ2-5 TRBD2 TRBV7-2 CASSFPSGRLLQETQYF TGTGCCAGCAGCTTTCCTAGCGGGCGCCTCTTACAAGAGACCCAGTACTTC
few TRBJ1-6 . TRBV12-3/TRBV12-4 CASSFTDVDSPLHF TGTGCCAGCAGTTTTACCGACGTCGATTCACCCCTCCACTTT
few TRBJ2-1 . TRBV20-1 CSAPPRRGSLNEQFF TGCAGTGCCCCCCCCAGAAGAGGATCATTGAATGAGCAGTTCTTC
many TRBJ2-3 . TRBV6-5 CASSYPQGVGTDTQYF TGTGCCAGCAGTTACCCGCAGGGCGTGGGGACAGATACGCAGTATTTT
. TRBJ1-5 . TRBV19 CASSIVTDNQPQHF TGTGCCAGTAGTATAGTTACAGACAATCAGCCCCAGCATTTT
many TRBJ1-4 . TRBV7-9 CASSLAVRSNEKLFF TGTGCCAGCAGCCTAGCAGTGAGATCTAATGAAAAACTGTTTTTT
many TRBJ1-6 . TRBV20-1 CSATKSGQGNSPLHF TGCAGTGCTACAAAATCGGGCCAGGGGAATTCACCCCTCCACTTT
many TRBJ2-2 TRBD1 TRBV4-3 CASSRGQGSTGELFF TGCGCCAGCAGCCGGGGACAGGGGAGCACCGGGGAGCTGTTTTTT
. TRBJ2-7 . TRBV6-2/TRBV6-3 CASSNVGTYEQYF TGTGCCAGCAGTAACGTGGGTACCTACGAGCAGTACTTC
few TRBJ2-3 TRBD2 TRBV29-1 CSVEELAGEVQYF TGCAGCGTTGAAGAGCTAGCGGGAGAGGTGCAGTATTTT
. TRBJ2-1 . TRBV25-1 CASRGFVSGGDHNEQFF TGTGCCAGCAGGGGGTTTGTAAGCGGAGGGGACCACAATGAGCAGTTCTTC
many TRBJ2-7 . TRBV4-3 CASSQDMQGNYEQYF TGCGCCAGCAGCCAAGATATGCAGGGGAATTACGAGCAGTACTTC
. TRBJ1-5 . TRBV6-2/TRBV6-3 CASSYSFQPQHF TGTGCCAGCAGTTACTCGTTTCAGCCCCAGCATTTT
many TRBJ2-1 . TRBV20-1 CSANLPSYNEQFF TGCAGTGCCAACCTTCCCTCTTACAATGAGCAGTTCTTC